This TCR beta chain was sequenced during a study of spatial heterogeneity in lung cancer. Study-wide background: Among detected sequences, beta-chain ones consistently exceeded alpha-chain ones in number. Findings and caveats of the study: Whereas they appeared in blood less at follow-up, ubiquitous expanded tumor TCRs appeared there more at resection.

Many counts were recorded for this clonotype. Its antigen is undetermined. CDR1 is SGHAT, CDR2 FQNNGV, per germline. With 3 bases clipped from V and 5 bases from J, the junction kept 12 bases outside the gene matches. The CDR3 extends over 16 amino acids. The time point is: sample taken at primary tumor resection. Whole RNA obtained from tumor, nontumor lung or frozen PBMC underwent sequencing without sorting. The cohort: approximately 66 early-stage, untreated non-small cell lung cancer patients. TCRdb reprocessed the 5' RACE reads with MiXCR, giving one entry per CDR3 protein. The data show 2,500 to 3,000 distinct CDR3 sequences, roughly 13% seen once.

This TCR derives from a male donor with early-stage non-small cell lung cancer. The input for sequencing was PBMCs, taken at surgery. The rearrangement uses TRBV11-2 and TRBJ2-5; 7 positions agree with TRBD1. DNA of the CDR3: TGTGCCAGCAGCTTCTCCGGGACAGTGGGTGGGGAGACCCAGTACTTC. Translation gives CASSFSGTVGGETQYF. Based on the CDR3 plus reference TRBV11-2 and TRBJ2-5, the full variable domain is EAGVAQSPRYKIIEKRQSVAFWCNPISGHATLYWYQQILGQGPKLLIQFQNNGVVDDSQLPKDRFSAERLKGVDSTLKIQPAKLEDSAVYLCASSFSGTVGGETQYFGPGTRLLVL.